This T cell receptor beta chain is drawn from a study of cytomegalovirus exposure and HLA in healthy donors. Measured with immunoSEQ multiplex PCR; TCRdb has only the in-frame clones, and not every one. The data hold about 200,000 clones, with 75% to 85% observed a single time. Per germline, CDR1 MNHNS and CDR2 SASEGT. This CDR3 spans 15 amino acids. Trimming removed 2 bases from V and 3 bases from J, with 11 bases in between. Source material: PBMCs. The TCR originated in a woman in her twenties or thirties in good health and CMV-seropositive. The V call is TRBV6-1, the J call TRBJ1-5, with a possible D match to TRBD1 (6 bases). This chain's CDR3 is CASSEWGGNNQPQHF. CDR3 DNA: TGTGCCAGCAGTGAATGGGGGGGCAACAATCAGCCCCAGCATTTT.